This T cell receptor (beta chain) was recorded in a study of CD8+ T cells in alopecia areata. Study at large: Treatment comprised oral tofacitinib, 5 to 10 mg twice daily, in treated patients. Study outcomes and limitations: Persistence during tofacitinib was seen for many expanded lesional clones in scalp and blood.

Stated treatment: oral pan-JAK inhibitor, 5-10 mg twice daily. This clone was detected only once. Its antigen is currently unknown. cDNA reverse transcribed from extracted RNA served as the sequencing template. TCRdb's table, derived via immunoSEQ multiplex PCR, lists solely in-frame clones and lacks some. The sample lists fewer than 200,000 clones, 55% to 75% occurring once. From germline, CDR1 is SGHTA and CDR2 FQGTGA. The CDR3 runs to 14 residues. Losses at the gene ends were 5 bases for V and 11 bases for J; bases not matched to a gene: 8. The V gene is TRBV7-3, the J gene TRBJ1-6; 8 bases are a match to TRBD1. This TCR was recovered from a human donor with alopecia areata. Source: CD4+ T cells sorted from blood, taken at week 24, from a patient treated with tofacitinib. CDR3 DNA sequence: TGTGCCAGCAGCGCGAACGGACAGGGAACACCCCTCCACTTT. Protein: CASSANGQGTPLHF.